This entry features one TCR beta chain sequence. Its antigen is not known. The data belong to a study of cytomegalovirus exposure and HLA in healthy donors. Study-wide points: The listing of 150 to 200 TCR beta chains classed them as cytomegalovirus-associated. TRBV6-2, TRBV6-3 and some other V segments were unresolvable in 87-base-pair reads.

Both 60 Vbeta primers and 13 Jbeta primers went into the PCR. Data came from immunoSEQ multiplex PCR; TCRdb stores just in-frame clones and leaves some out. The data contain roughly 130,000 clones, more than 75% of them singletons. The germline V gene has CDR1 SGHRS and CDR2 YFSETQ. The CDR3 has 14 amino acids. Trimming took off 3 bases at V and 0 bases at J, with 8 bases between the two ends. The sample was PBMCs. The chain employs TRBV5-1 and TRBJ2-3; a weak D match, TRBD2 (5 bases). The sequence came from a man aged 35 to 55 in good health and CMV-seronegative. CDR3 in amino acids: CASSSRASTDTQYF. CDR3 coding DNA: TGCGCCAGCAGCTCGCGGGCCAGCACAGATACGCAGTATTTT.